Below, one TCR beta chain is given with its context. Its antigen is not identified. These data come from a study of cytomegalovirus exposure and HLA in healthy donors. Study conclusions and caveats: A later analysis found most CMV-associated TCR beta chains apparently HLA-restricted.

13 Jbeta primers and 60 Vbeta primers were used for the PCR. The data were produced by immunoSEQ multiplex PCR, yet TCRdb's version contains in-frame clones alone and is incomplete. The listing contains 100,000 to 150,000 clones. What was sequenced was PBMCs. The TCR sequence derives from a man between 18 and 35 years old in good health and CMV-seronegative.

CDR3 sequence: CASSMVASGGKETQYF. CDR3 nucleotide sequence: TGTGCCAGTAGTATGGTGGCTAGCGGGGGTAAAGAGACCCAGTACTTC. The chain couples TRBV19 to TRBJ2-5, with 10 bases lining up with TRBD2. Germline V gene sequence: CDR1 LNHDA, CDR2 SQIVND (reference sequence). The CDR3 runs to 16 residues. V shed 3 bases, J shed 3 bases, and the junction held 7 bases outside the gene matches.